A selection of T cell receptor beta chains follows, all from one sample in a study of cytomegalovirus exposure and HLA in healthy donors. Assay: immunoSEQ multiplex PCR; the TCRdb copy retains only in-frame clones and omits some. The sample holds 200,000 to 250,000 clones, about 85% seen once. Sequencing was carried out using PBMCs. The source is a human donor in good health. CDR3s include the opening cysteine and the closing phenylalanine or tryptophan. A D gene is named only where the DNA matches it firmly. Rows give clone size only sometimes, using once, few, many, or a class for an expanded clone.

v_gene	abundance	d_gene	j_gene	CDR3aa	CDR3nt
TRBV5-1	NA	TRBD1	TRBJ2-7	CASSRRTGPSGEQYF	TGCGCCAGCAGCCGACGGACAGGGCCGTCGGGCGAGCAGTACTTC
TRBV5-4	NA	NA	TRBJ2-7	CASSLEARDTSYEQYF	TGTGCCAGCAGCTTGGAAGCCCGGGACACTAGCTACGAGCAGTACTTC
TRBV18	NA	TRBD1	TRBJ1-1	CASATGGNTEAFF	TGTGCCAGCGCGACAGGGGGGAACACTGAAGCTTTCTTT
TRBV23-1	NA	NA	TRBJ2-7	CASPRRGGPYEQYF	TGCGCCAGCCCCCGCCGCGGGGGCCCCTACGAGCAGTACTTC
TRBV28	NA	NA	TRBJ2-7	CASSNRDTTYEQYF	TGTGCCAGCAGCAACCGGGACACCACCTACGAGCAGTACTTC
TRBV6-5	NA	NA	TRBJ1-1	CASSYSTGRGNTEAFF	TGTGCCAGCAGTTACTCTACTGGACGGGGGAACACTGAAGCTTTCTTT
TRBV7-9	few	NA	TRBJ1-1	CASSEKGEKRPEAFF	TGTGCCAGCAGCGAGAAGGGAGAAAAAAGGCCTGAAGCTTTCTTT
TRBV19	NA	TRBD2	TRBJ2-7	CASNYGGVSYEQYF	TGTGCCAGTAACTATGGGGGGGTCTCCTACGAGCAGTACTTC
TRBV7-9	NA	TRBD2	TRBJ2-1	CSSSSGTSGRNEQFF	TGTTCCAGCAGCAGCGGGACTAGCGGGAGGAATGAGCAGTTCTTC
TRBV6-1	NA	TRBD1	TRBJ1-1	CASRPGGTATEAFF	TGTGCCAGCAGGCCAGGGGGAACAGCCACTGAAGCTTTCTTT
TRBV7-6	NA	NA	TRBJ2-1	CASSLGGLLYNEQFF	TGTGCCAGCAGCCTGGGCGGGTTATTGTACAATGAGCAGTTCTTC
TRBV28	NA	TRBD1	TRBJ1-1	CASKKQGAMNTEAFF	TGTGCCAGCAAAAAACAGGGGGCGATGAACACTGAAGCTTTCTTT
TRBV28	NA	NA	TRBJ1-4	CASSRSMGGNEKLFF	TGTGCCAGCAGCCGATCTATGGGGGGGAATGAAAAACTGTTTTTT
TRBV5-1	NA	TRBD1	TRBJ1-2	CASSLGRGNPGSDGYTF	TGCGCCAGCAGCTTGGGCAGGGGGAATCCGGGGTCGGATGGCTACACCTTC
TRBV6-4	NA	NA	TRBJ2-2	CASGAGLGELFF	TGTGCCAGCGGGGCCGGCTTAGGGGAGCTGTTTTTT
TRBV27	NA	TRBD1	TRBJ1-1	CASSLGPRDREAFF	TGTGCCAGCAGTTTAGGTCCTCGGGACAGGGAAGCTTTCTTT